Each of the 25 T cell receptor beta chains below was sequenced from the same sample in a study of CD8 T cells in Susac syndrome. A quantity of about 0.5 to 1 ug RNA underwent reverse transcription using random hexamers. TCRdb reprocessed the immunoSEQ multiplex PCR reads via MiXCR and lists one record per CDR3 protein. This table has 150,000 to 200,000 distinct CDR3 sequences, around 94% appearing once. The sequenced sample was CD4+ T cells from PBMCs. The receptors come from a human donor in good health.

The rearrangement joins TRBV29-1 to TRBJ1-3; D gene ambiguous. The CDR3 consists of 13 residues. CDR1 and CDR2 from the germline V gene are SQVTM and ANQGSEA. Deletions cut 7 bases from V and 0 bases from J, with 10 bases between. The CDR3 loop is CSAAAYSGNTIYF. The DNA for the CDR3 is TGCAGCGCGGCTGCCTACTCTGGAAACACCATATATTTT.

The chain has TRBV19 and TRBJ1-6; D is uncertain. This CDR3 is built from 13 residues. V shed 9 bases and J shed 8 bases, with 14 bases lying between them. Germline V gives CDR1 LNHDA, CDR2 SQIVND (reference sequence). This chain's CDR3 is CARSTPRYSPLHF. CDR3 nucleotides: TGTGCCAGATCCACACCGAGGTATTCACCCCTCCACTTT.

The chain links TRBV29-1 to TRBJ2-5; D uncertain. With 3 bases removed from V and 6 bases from J, the gap between germline ends came to 5 bases. Germline V lookup: CDR1 SQVTM, CDR2 ANQGSEA. The CDR3 totals 10 residues. CDR3 sequence (DNA): TGCAGCGTTGATGTAAAGACCCAGTACTTC. Amino acids: CSVDVKTQYF.

The chain couples TRBV20-1 to TRBJ1-1, with 9 nucleotides matching TRBD1. CDR1 and CDR2 (germline): DFQATT, SNEGSKA (reference sequence). The CDR3 is 14 amino acids. V dropped 6 bases and J dropped 4; count of bases not matched to a gene: 9. CDR3 nucleotides: TGCAGTGCCACGCCAGGGACAGGGACCACTGAAGCTTTCTTT. It codes for CSATPGTGTTEAFF.

About this clonotype itself: The germline gene is not matched at one end of the junction; a read error may be the cause. DNA for the CDR3: TGCAGCGTTGACTTCTTGGGACAGAGATTACGATTC. It codes for CSVDFLGQRLRF. V gene TRBV29-1 combines with J gene TRBJ1-2, with 7 bases aligning to TRBD1. From germline, CDR1 is SQVTM and CDR2 ANQGSEA. The CDR3 runs to 12 residues.

This clonotype was counted a few times. The V gene is TRBV7-2, the J gene TRBJ2-3; D ambiguous. The CDR3 totals 14 residues. CDR1 and CDR2 (germline): SGHTA, FQGNSA. With 2 bases removed from V and 2 bases from J, the gap between germline ends came to 8 bases. For the CDR3, the DNA is TGTGCCAGCAGCTTATTGGTCAACACAGATACGCAGTATTTT. Protein: CASSLLVNTDTQYF.

The V gene is TRBV3-1, the J gene TRBJ2-7, with 7 bases matching TRBD1. J gave up 8 bases and V 2 bases, and 12 bases lay outside the gene matches. The CDR3 contains 15 residues. CDR1 LGHDT and CDR2 YNNKEL come from the germline V gene (reference sequence). Here the CDR3 reads CASSQQLRQGDKQYF. The CDR3, as DNA: TGTGCCAGCAGCCAACAATTAAGACAGGGTGATAAGCAGTACTTC.

The chain combines TRBV29-1 with TRBJ2-3; D is possibly TRBD1 (6 bases). Near its end, the DNA agrees better with TRBJ1-5, so the J call may be wrong. This CDR3 comprises 15 residues. Germline V CDR1 and CDR2: SQVTM, ANQGSEA. The CDR3 DNA sequence: TGCAGCGTTGGAGGGGGGCAGGGGAGGAAAGATACGCAGCATTTT. It encodes CSVGGGQGRKDTQHF.

The rearrangement uses TRBV18 and TRBJ1-3; D uncertain. V was clipped by 2 bases and J by 0 bases, with 14 bases between them. Germline CDR1 reads KGHSH; CDR2 reads LQKENI. CDR3 length: 17 residues. CDR3 amino acids: CASSPDEARYSGNTIYF. CDR3 sequence (DNA): TGTGCCAGCTCACCAGACGAAGCTCGATACTCTGGAAACACCATATATTTT.

The chain joins TRBV4-3 to TRBJ2-2; possible D gene TRBD1, 5 bases. Germline CDR1 reads LGHNA; CDR2 reads YSLEER. The CDR3 has 14 amino acids. V was clipped by 4 bases and J by 5 bases, with 11 bases between them. CDR3 in amino acids: CASSPQDRTGELFF. The CDR3 region has the DNA TGCGCCAGCAGCCCACAGGACCGGACCGGGGAGCTGTTTTTT.

Note on this clonotype: The germline gene is not matched at one end of the junction; a read error may be the cause. The chain combines TRBV30 with TRBJ2-2, with D perhaps TRBD1 (5 bases). Germline CDR1 and CDR2: GTSNPN and SVGIG (reference sequence). The CDR3 extends over 12 amino acids. The DNA for the CDR3 is TGTGCCTGGAGTAGGGGCACCCGGGAGCTGTTTTTT. Translating gives CAWSRGTRELFF.

This clonotype was counted once. This chain connects TRBV7-6 to TRBJ2-3; 7 bases map to TRBD2. The CDR3 sequence is 17 residues long. The V gene end was trimmed by 1 base and the J gene end by 0 bases; junction bases not matched to a gene: 7. Germline V lookup: CDR1 SGHVS, CDR2 FNYEAQ. Here the CDR3 DNA reads TGTGCCAGCAGCTTAGTATCCAGCGGGACTAGCACAGATACGCAGTATTTT. Its translation is CASSLVSSGTSTDTQYF.

The rearrangement links TRBV3-1 to TRBJ1-1, with TRBD1 matching over 9 bases. This CDR3 is built from 17 residues. V shed 1 base, J shed 0 bases, and the junction held 6 bases outside the gene matches. From germline, CDR1 is LGHDT and CDR2 YNNKEL (reference sequence). The CDR3 sequence: CASSQAPGQGLNTEAFF. CDR3 coding DNA: TGTGCCAGCAGCCAAGCCCCGGGACAGGGATTGAACACTGAAGCTTTCTTT.

This rearrangement joins TRBV5-6 to TRBJ2-7; D is perhaps TRBD2 (7 bases). V shed 2 bases and J shed 1 base, with 13 bases lying between them. The CDR3 is 15 residues long. Germline V gene lookup returns CDR1 SGHDT and CDR2 YYEEEE. CDR3 sequence: CASSFGGRGSYEQYF. The CDR3 DNA reads TGTGCCAGCAGCTTCGGGGGGCGCGGGTCCTACGAGCAGTACTTC. The complete variable domain, with remaining parts taken from reference TRBV5-6 and TRBJ2-7, reads DAGVTQSPTHLIKTRGQQVTLRCSPKSGHDTVSWYQQALGQGPQFIFQYYEEEERQRGNFPDRFSGHQFPNYSSELNVNALLLGDSALYLCASSFGGRGSYEQYFGPGTRLTVT.

This chain links TRBV29-1 with TRBJ2-7, with D tentatively TRBD1 (5 bases). Germline CDR1 is SQVTM and CDR2 is ANQGSEA. V shed 4 bases and J shed 2 bases, with 9 bases lying between them. The CDR3 is 12 residues long. The chain's CDR3 is CSVGRTPYEQYF. CDR3 sequence (DNA): TGCAGCGTTGGCAGGACACCCTACGAGCAGTACTTC.

This chain uses TRBV4-3 with TRBJ1-4; 7 bases are a match to TRBD1. Germline loops: CDR1 LGHNA, CDR2 YSLEER. The V and J ends lost 1 base and 4 bases, in that order; junction bases with no gene match: 9. The CDR3 is 17 residues long. DNA of the CDR3: TGCGCCAGCAGCCAAGCTGTGGGGACAGCCATTAATGAAAAACTGTTTTTT. As protein: CASSQAVGTAINEKLFF.

The genes are TRBV3-1 and TRBJ1-2; tentative D call: TRBD1 (6 bases). The germline V and J ends were trimmed by 3 bases and 8 bases, with 19 bases remaining between them. There are 15 residues in the CDR3. Germline assignment: CDR1 LGHDT and CDR2 YNNKEL (reference sequence). This CDR3 reads CASSQPLQGLPGYTF. The CDR3 nucleotides read TGTGCCAGCAGCCAGCCTTTACAGGGATTACCAGGCTACACCTTC.

This sequence joins TRBV2 and TRBJ2-1; 9 positions match TRBD1. Trimming took 8 bases from V and 6 from J; bases not matched to a gene: 8. Germline V gene data show CDR1 as SNHLY and CDR2 as FYNNEI. The CDR3 covers 14 residues. As DNA, the CDR3 is TGTGCCAGCCGGGACAGGGATATGGGCAATGAGCAGTTCTTC. It translates to CASRDRDMGNEQFF.

CDR3 protein: CSARVASSQYF. CDR3 in DNA: TGCAGTGCTAGAGTGGCTAGCTCCCAGTACTTC. The rearrangement uses TRBV20-1 and TRBJ2-7; D is perhaps TRBD2 (5 bases). Germline V CDR1 and CDR2: DFQATT, SNEGSKA (reference sequence). The CDR3 runs to 11 residues. V lost 1 base and J 10 bases, leaving 11 bases between the germline ends.

The chain joins TRBV9 to TRBJ2-7, with 8 bases lining up with TRBD2. Trimming at V came to 0 bases and at J to 3 bases, leaving 5 bases not matched to a gene. Germline lookup yields CDR1 SGDLS and CDR2 YYNGEE. The CDR3 length is 15 residues. In DNA form, the CDR3 reads TGTGCCAGCAGCGTAGACCCTAGCGGGTACTACGAGCAGTACTTC. Its translation is CASSVDPSGYYEQYF.

This clonotype was found once. This rearrangement joins TRBV29-1 to TRBJ2-2; tentative D call: TRBD1 (8 bases). The CDR3 has 14 amino acids. Trimming stripped 8 bases from V and 3 bases from J, with 16 bases between. Looked up from germline, CDR1 is SQVTM and CDR2 is ANQGSEA. CDR3 protein: CSSTGGGDTGELFF. The CDR3 coding sequence is TGCAGCAGCACAGGGGGGGGCGACACCGGGGAGCTGTTTTTT.

V is TRBV28 and J is TRBJ1-1, with D unclear. CDR1 is MDHEN and CDR2 is SYDVKM in the germline V gene. With 5 bases removed from V and 6 bases from J, the gap between germline ends came to 13 bases. This CDR3 has 13 amino acids. This CDR3 is CASSLKTGPEAFF. The CDR3 bases are TGTGCCAGCAGTCTGAAGACCGGCCCTGAAGCTTTCTTT.

The gene calls are TRBV5-1 and TRBJ1-5, with D unclear. V was clipped by 0 bases and J by 1 base, with 8 bases between them. The CDR3 spans 15 residues. Germline V gives CDR1 SGHRS, CDR2 YFSETQ. CDR3 coding DNA: TGCGCCAGCAGCTTGGAAGGTTTAAGCAATCAGCCCCAGCATTTT. It yields the protein CASSLEGLSNQPQHF.

V and J are TRBV30 and TRBJ1-2, with D unclear. With 3 bases removed from V and 10 bases from J, the gap between germline ends came to 21 bases. CDR1 and CDR2 from the germline V gene are GTSNPN and SVGIG (reference sequence). The CDR3 is made up of 14 amino acids. This CDR3 reads CAWSRGSGLVYYTF. CDR3 DNA: TGTGCCTGGAGCCGAGGATCCGGGCTCGTATACTACACCTTC.

V usage is TRBV19 and J usage is TRBJ1-1; no firm D call. Germline-derived CDR1 and CDR2 are LNHDA and SQIVND (reference sequence). Deletions cut 8 bases from V and 4 bases from J, with 14 bases between. The CDR3 covers 13 residues. Here the CDR3 DNA reads TGTGCCAGTGGAAGGCAGTCGGGCACTGAAGCTTTCTTT. Translation: CASGRQSGTEAFF. The complete variable domain, with remaining parts taken from reference TRBV19 and TRBJ1-1, reads DGGITQSPKYLFRKEGQNVTLSCEQNLNHDAMYWYRQDPGQGLRLIYYSQIVNDFQKGDIAEGYSVSREKKESFPLTVTSAQKNPTAFYLCASGRQSGTEAFFGQGTRLTVV.